The T cell receptor (beta chain) under discussion was sequenced for a study of blood T cell repertoires in COVID-19. TCRdb's copy holds only in-frame clones and misses some; the assay was immunoSEQ multiplex PCR. The sample shows about 210,000 clones, roughly 86% of them seen only once. CDR1 WNHNN and CDR2 SYGVQD come from the germline V gene (reference sequence). V was pared by 10 bases and J by 0 bases, with 14 bases between. This CDR3 contains 14 residues. Material for sequencing was PBMCs or T cells enriched from blood (not recorded which). The chain employs TRBV10-1 and TRBJ2-3, with D possibly matching TRBD2 (5 bases). The TCR originated in a young man with acute COVID-19. The CDR3 nucleotides read TGCGCCACAGGACTTGAAATTAGCACAGATACGCAGTATTTT. Protein product: CATGLEISTDTQYF.